Below, one T cell receptor (beta chain) is given with its context. Its antigen is currently unknown. At one boundary the junction diverges from the germline segment, which might be a read error. The data derive from a study of Ad26.COV2.S vaccination and SARS-CoV-2 variants. Overall study results and limits: Vaccinees showed greater spike-specific TCR breadth than placebo recipients.

Some clones are missing from TCRdb's copy, which holds only in-frame ones; the method was immunoSEQ multiplex PCR. The table has about 350,000 clones, around nine tenths seen once. The CDR3 is 15 amino acids. The V gene's germline CDR1 is SGHTA and CDR2 FQGTGA. Treatment meaning: 15 to 20 received Ad26.COV2.S at low or high dose, single or two shots; several received placebo; per-sample allocation not given. Day 63 after the first vaccine or placebo injection was the time point for sampling. The source was peripheral blood, collected in a trial of Ad26.COV2.S vaccine versus placebo. The rearrangement links TRBV7-3 to TRBJ2-3; 10 positions match TRBD1. The sequence derives from a person aged 18-65 years who received the Ad26.COV2.S COVID-19 vaccine or a placebo. Here the CDR3 reads CAGSLRQGATDTQYF. CDR3 sequence (DNA): TGTGCCGGCAGCTTAAGACAGGGGGCGACAGATACGCAGTATTTT.